The clone carrying this T cell receptor (beta chain) appeared many times. Its specificity is not known. CDR3 size: 14 residues. Per the germline V gene, CDR1 is MNHNS and CDR2 is SASEGT. The ends lost 1 base at V and 4 bases at J; junction bases unmatched: 0. The sample is drawn from a study of early T cells in non-severe SARS-CoV-2 infection. Background on the study: The authors sequenced bulk RNA from unsorted whole blood, leaving chains unpaired.

Unique molecular identifiers tagged individual cDNA molecules. TCRdb re-called the 5' RACE reads with MiXCR, one entry per CDR3 protein. Among around 92,000 distinct CDR3 sequences listed, approximately 9.9% were seen once. Findings of the study overall: A preference for anti-spike CD8 responses marked VDJdb matching, which missed private and CD4 specificities.

The sequence came from an adult who was a healthcare worker with PCR-confirmed SARS-CoV-2 infection or an uninfected control (not recorded which). The V call is TRBV6-1, the J call TRBJ1-2, with 10 bases matching TRBD1. Sequenced: whole blood. For the CDR3, the DNA is TGTGCCAGCAGTGAAGGGACAGGGGGCTATGGCTACACCTTC. This gives the protein CASSEGTGGYGYTF.